This T cell receptor (beta chain) emerged from a study of shared clonotypes between healthy human individuals. Whole-study findings and limits: Naive CD4 clonotype sharing across several donors was about 5.3%. Genetic and exposure-history diversity was limited by the small donor number.

The DNA input per sorted-subset replicate PCR was about 220 ng, corresponding to some 30,000 T cell genomes. Produced via immunoSEQ multiplex PCR; TCRdb's table is partial and in-frame only. The profile shows under 1,900,000 clones, less than 99% of them singletons. Points on this clone: Its antigen is not known.

CDR1 is SGHRS and CDR2 is YFSETQ in the germline V gene. The V end lost 1 base, the J end lost 2 bases, and 16 bases lay between the germline ends. This CDR3 is built from 16 residues. The V gene is TRBV5-1, the J gene TRBJ2-7; D is perhaps TRBD1 (6 bases). What was sequenced was naive CD4+ T cells sorted from blood. The subset: CD45RA+ positively selected. The TCR sequence derives from a man in his thirties or forties in good health. The CDR3 is CASSLSWGQGTYEQYF. The CDR3 DNA follows: TGCGCCAGCAGCTTGTCTTGGGGCCAGGGGACCTACGAGCAGTACTTC. The variable domain in full, with the rest retrieved from reference TRBV5-1 and TRBJ2-7, is KAGVTQTPRYLIKTRGQQVTLSCSPISGHRSVSWYQQTPGQGLQFLFEYFSETQRNKGNFPGRFSGRQFSNSRSEMNVSTLELGDSALYLCASSLSWGQGTYEQYFGPGTRLTVT.